This TCR beta chain was found in a study of T cells in Graves' hyperthyroidism and ophthalmopathy. Study conclusions and caveats: Researchers found most expanded thyroid clonotypes above 0.001 in blood as well.

The CDR3 spans 13 residues. Per germline, CDR1 SEHNR and CDR2 FQNEAQ (reference sequence). Regions amplified from RNA transcripts were the TCR beta CDR3 regions. TCR CDR3 regions were first amplified by RT-PCR with HTBI primers. In TCRdb, the multiplex PCR reads were re-called with MiXCR into one record per CDR3 protein. Found here are 200,000 or so distinct CDR3 sequences, roughly a sixth of them singletons; the top ten hold about 56%. Disease duration under 2 months; hyperthyroidism patients were aged 18 to 65. This clonotype was detected many times. Its antigen is as yet unknown. Mismatch with germline at one junction end may stem from a read error.

Source material: blood. The V and J genes are TRBV7-9 and TRBJ2-7; 7 bases fit TRBD1. The clonotype was recovered from a woman in her forties or fifties with Graves' hyperthyroidism. CDR3 amino acids: CASSLDRAYEQYF. CDR3 sequence (DNA): TGTGCCAGCAGTTTAGACAGGGCCTACGAGCAGTACTTC.